This is a list of T cell receptor beta chains from one sample in a study of T cell responses to AZD1222 COVID-19 vaccine. Some clones are missing from TCRdb's copy, which holds only in-frame ones; the method was immunoSEQ multiplex PCR. The top ten hold 0.55% of the sample, which has about 270,000 clones, around 93% seen once. Sequenced here: peripheral blood, sampled 28 days after the second AZD1222 dose. Source of these receptors: an adult who received the AZD1222 COVID-19 vaccine. Both conserved end residues are part of each CDR3. Each record gives: V gene, J gene, clone size, D gene, CDR3 protein, CDR3 DNA. D genes are given only for firm matches. Only some rows state a clone size, as once, few, many or a class for expanded clones.

V gene: TRBV29-1
J gene: TRBJ2-3
clone size: NA
D gene: TRBD2
CDR3 protein: CSVVGGSGTDTQYF
CDR3 DNA: TGCAGCGTCGTGGGGGGGTCCGGCACAGATACGCAGTATTTT

V gene: TRBV3-1/TRBV3-2
J gene: TRBJ1-6
clone size: NA
D gene: NA
CDR3 protein: CASSQLGNSPLHF
CDR3 DNA: TGTGCCAGCAGCCAATTAGGGAATTCACCCCTCCACTTT

V gene: TRBV5-1
J gene: TRBJ2-2
clone size: once
D gene: NA
CDR3 protein: CASSSLDPTGELFF
CDR3 DNA: TGCGCCAGCAGCTCTCTCGATCCAACCGGGGAGCTGTTTTTT

V gene: TRBV3-1/TRBV3-2
J gene: TRBJ2-5
clone size: NA
D gene: TRBD2
CDR3 protein: CASSREAGGYQETQYF
CDR3 DNA: TGTGCCAGCAGCCGAGAAGCGGGGGGGTACCAAGAGACCCAGTACTTC

V gene: TRBV20-1
J gene: TRBJ1-2
clone size: NA
D gene: NA
CDR3 protein: CSASSSYGYTF
CDR3 DNA: TGCAGTGCTAGTTCCAGCTATGGCTACACCTTC

V gene: TRBV2
J gene: TRBJ1-2
clone size: NA
D gene: NA
CDR3 protein: CASSVGGTYGYTF
CDR3 DNA: TGTGCCAGCAGTGTAGGGGGGACCTATGGCTACACCTTC

V gene: TRBV9
J gene: TRBJ1-2
clone size: NA
D gene: NA
CDR3 protein: CASSVRGSGYTF
CDR3 DNA: TGTGCCAGCAGCGTACGGGGGTCTGGCTACACCTTC

V gene: TRBV5-1
J gene: TRBJ2-2
clone size: NA
D gene: NA
CDR3 protein: CASSFGPNAGELFF
CDR3 DNA: TGCGCCAGCAGCTTTGGACCTAACGCCGGGGAGCTGTTTTTT

V gene: TRBV7-8
J gene: TRBJ1-2
clone size: NA
D gene: TRBD1
CDR3 protein: CASSLGGQGGHTF
CDR3 DNA: TGTGCCAGCAGCTTGGGGGGACAGGGCGGCCACACCTTC

V gene: TRBV28
J gene: TRBJ2-7
clone size: few
D gene: TRBD2
CDR3 protein: CASSFVAGSYEQYF
CDR3 DNA: TGTGCCAGCAGTTTTGTAGCGGGTTCCTACGAGCAGTACTTC

V gene: TRBV5-4
J gene: TRBJ2-7
clone size: NA
D gene: TRBD1
CDR3 protein: CASSRDSYEQYF
CDR3 DNA: TGTGCCAGCAGCCGGGACAGCTACGAGCAGTACTTC

V gene: TRBV28
J gene: TRBJ1-1
clone size: once
D gene: NA
CDR3 protein: CASNDQMNTEAFF
CDR3 DNA: TGTGCCAGCAACGACCAGATGAACACTGAAGCTTTCTTT

V gene: TRBV29-1
J gene: TRBJ2-7
clone size: NA
D gene: TRBD1
CDR3 protein: CSVARGRTGEQYF
CDR3 DNA: TGCAGCGTCGCGAGGGGGCGAACGGGGGAGCAGTACTTC

V gene: TRBV20-1
J gene: TRBJ2-7
clone size: NA
D gene: NA
CDR3 protein: CSARVSYEQYF
CDR3 DNA: TGCAGTGCTAGAGTTTCCTACGAGCAGTACTTC

V gene: TRBV3-1/TRBV3-2
J gene: TRBJ2-2
clone size: NA
D gene: NA
CDR3 protein: CASSQGGNTGELFF
CDR3 DNA: TGTGCCAGCAGCCAGGGAGGGAACACCGGGGAGCTGTTTTTT

V gene: TRBV27
J gene: TRBJ1-2
clone size: NA
D gene: NA
CDR3 protein: CASSLGNRGWDGYTF
CDR3 DNA: TGTGCCAGCAGTTTGGGCAACCGGGGTTGGGATGGCTACACCTTC